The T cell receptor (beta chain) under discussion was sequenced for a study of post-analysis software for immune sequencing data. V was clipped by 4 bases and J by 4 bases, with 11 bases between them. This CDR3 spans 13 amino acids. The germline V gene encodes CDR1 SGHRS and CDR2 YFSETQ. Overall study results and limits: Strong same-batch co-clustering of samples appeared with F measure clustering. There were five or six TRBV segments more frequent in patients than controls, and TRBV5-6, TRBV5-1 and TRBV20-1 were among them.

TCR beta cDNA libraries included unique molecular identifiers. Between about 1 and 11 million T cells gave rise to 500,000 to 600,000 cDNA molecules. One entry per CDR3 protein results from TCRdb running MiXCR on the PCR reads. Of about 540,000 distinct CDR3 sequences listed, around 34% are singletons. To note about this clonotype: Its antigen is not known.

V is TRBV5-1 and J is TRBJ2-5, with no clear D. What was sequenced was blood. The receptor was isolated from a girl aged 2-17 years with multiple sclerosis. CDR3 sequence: CASSHDVLETQYF. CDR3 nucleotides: TGCGCCAGCAGCCACGACGTTTTAGAGACCCAGTACTTC.